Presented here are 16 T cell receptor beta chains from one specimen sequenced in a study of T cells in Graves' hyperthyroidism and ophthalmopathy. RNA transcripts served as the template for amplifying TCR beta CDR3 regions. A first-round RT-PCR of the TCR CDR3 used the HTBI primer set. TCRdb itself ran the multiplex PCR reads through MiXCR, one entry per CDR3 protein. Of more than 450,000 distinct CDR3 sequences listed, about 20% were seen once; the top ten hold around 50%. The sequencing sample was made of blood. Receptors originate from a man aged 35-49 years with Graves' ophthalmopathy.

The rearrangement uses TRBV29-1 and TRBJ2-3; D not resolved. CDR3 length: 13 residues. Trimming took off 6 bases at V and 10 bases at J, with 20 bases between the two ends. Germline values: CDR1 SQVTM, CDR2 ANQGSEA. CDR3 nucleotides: TGCAGCGTCCAAGTGGGTCAGTCTCAGGCGCAGTATTTT. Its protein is CSVQVGQSQAQYF.

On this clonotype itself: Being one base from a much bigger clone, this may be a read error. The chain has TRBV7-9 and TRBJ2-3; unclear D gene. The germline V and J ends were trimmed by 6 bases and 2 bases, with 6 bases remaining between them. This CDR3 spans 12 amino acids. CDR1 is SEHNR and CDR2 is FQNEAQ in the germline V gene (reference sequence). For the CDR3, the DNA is TGTGCCAGCAGGGCCTTCACAGATACGCAGTATTTT. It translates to CASRAFTDTQYF.

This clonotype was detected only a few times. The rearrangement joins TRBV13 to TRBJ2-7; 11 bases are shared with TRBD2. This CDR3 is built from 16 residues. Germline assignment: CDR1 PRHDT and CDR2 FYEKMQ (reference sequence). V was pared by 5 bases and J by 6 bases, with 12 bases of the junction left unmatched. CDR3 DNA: TGTGCCAGCAGCCGGTCGACCGGAACTAGCGGGAGCGAGCAGTACTTC. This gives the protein CASSRSTGTSGSEQYF.

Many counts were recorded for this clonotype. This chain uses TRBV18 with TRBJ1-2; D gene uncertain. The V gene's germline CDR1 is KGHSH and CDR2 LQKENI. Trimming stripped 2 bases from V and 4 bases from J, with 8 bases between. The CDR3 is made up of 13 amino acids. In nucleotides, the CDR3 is TGTGCCAGCTCACCAAACCCTACCTATGGCTACACCTTC. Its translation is CASSPNPTYGYTF.

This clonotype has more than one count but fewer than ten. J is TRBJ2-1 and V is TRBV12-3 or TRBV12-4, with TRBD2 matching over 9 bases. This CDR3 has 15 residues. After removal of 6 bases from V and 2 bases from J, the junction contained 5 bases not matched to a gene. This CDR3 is CASSVAGVPYNEQFF. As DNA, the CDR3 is TGTGCCAGCAGCGTAGCGGGGGTCCCCTACAATGAGCAGTTCTTC.

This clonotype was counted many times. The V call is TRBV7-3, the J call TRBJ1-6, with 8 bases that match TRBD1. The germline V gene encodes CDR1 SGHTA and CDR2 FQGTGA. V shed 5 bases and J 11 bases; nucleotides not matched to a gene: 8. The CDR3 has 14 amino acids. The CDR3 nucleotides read TGTGCCAGCAGCGCGGACAGGGCCGTTACACCCCTCCACTTT. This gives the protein CASSADRAVTPLHF.

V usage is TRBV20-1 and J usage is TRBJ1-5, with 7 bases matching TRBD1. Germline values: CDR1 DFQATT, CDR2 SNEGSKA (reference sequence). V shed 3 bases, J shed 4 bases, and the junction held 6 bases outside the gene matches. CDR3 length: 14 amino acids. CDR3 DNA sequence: TGCAGTGCTAGCCCGACAGGGAGGAATCAGCCCCAGCATTTT. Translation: CSASPTGRNQPQHF.

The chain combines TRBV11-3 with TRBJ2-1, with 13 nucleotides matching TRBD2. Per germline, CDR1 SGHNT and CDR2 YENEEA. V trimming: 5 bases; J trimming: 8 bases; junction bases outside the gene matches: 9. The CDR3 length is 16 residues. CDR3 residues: CASSRSTSGGADEQFF. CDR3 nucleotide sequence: TGTGCCAGCAGCAGAAGTACTAGCGGGGGGGCCGATGAGCAGTTCTTC.

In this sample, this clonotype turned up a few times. As DNA, the CDR3 is TGTGCCAGCAGTAGACAACTGAACACTGAAGCTTTCTTT. As protein: CASSRQLNTEAFF. The chain is built from TRBV6-4 and TRBJ1-1; D call uncertain. CDR3 length equals 13 residues. V was clipped by 5 bases and J by 0 bases, with 7 bases between them. The germline gives CDR1 MRHNA, CDR2 SNTAGT.

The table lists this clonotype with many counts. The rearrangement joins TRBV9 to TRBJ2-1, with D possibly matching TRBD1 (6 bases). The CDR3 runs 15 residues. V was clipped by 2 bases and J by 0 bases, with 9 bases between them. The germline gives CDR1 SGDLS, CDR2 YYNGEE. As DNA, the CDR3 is TGTGCCAGCAGCGTTGGGACAAACTCCTACAATGAGCAGTTCTTC. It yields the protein CASSVGTNSYNEQFF.

The DNA of the CDR3 is TGTGCCAGCAACACACTGGGCGGGAGAGGCACAGATACGCAGTATTTT. Translating it yields CASNTLGGRGTDTQYF. The chain couples TRBV7-9 to TRBJ2-3, with 7 bases aligning to TRBD2. The CDR3 runs 16 residues. V dropped 7 bases and J dropped 1; count of bases not matched to a gene: 11. CDR1 is SEHNR, CDR2 FQNEAQ, per germline (reference sequence).

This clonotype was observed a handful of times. The CDR3 nucleotides are TGTGCCACCAGCAGACCCCCAACCGGAACAGGTTTTTTCTCCGAGCAGTACTTC. This sequence encodes CATSRPPTGTGFFSEQYF. The chain has TRBV15 and TRBJ2-7; maybe TRBD1 (5 bases). The CDR3 has 18 residues. Germline CDR1 reads LNHNV; CDR2 reads YYDKDF (reference sequence). V was shortened by 2 bases and J by 6 bases, with 26 bases between the two germline ends.

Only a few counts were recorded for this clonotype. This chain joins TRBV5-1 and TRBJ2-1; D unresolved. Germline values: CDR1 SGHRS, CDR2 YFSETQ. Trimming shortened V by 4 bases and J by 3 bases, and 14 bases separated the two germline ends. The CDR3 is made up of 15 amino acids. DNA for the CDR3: TGCGCCAGCAGCACTGAACCTTCAGTCTACAATGAGCAGTTCTTC. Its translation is CASSTEPSVYNEQFF.

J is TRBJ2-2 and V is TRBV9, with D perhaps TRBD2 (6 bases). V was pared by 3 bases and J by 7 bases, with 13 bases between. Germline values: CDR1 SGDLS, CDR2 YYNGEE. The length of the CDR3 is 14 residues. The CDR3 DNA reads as TGTGCCAGCAGCGCCGGGGGTTGGGGCGGGGAGCTGTTTTTT. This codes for CASSAGGWGGELFF.

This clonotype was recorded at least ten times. Here the CDR3 reads CASSIGSIGNTEAFF. The CDR3 DNA sequence: TGTGCCAGTAGTATCGGGAGCATCGGGAACACTGAAGCTTTCTTT. The chain carries TRBV19 and TRBJ1-1; D is ambiguous. Trimming took 3 bases from V and 1 from J, leaving 12 bases between them. Germline V gene lookup returns CDR1 LNHDA and CDR2 SQIVND (reference sequence). The CDR3 extends over 15 amino acids.

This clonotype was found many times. The CDR3 DNA is TGTGCCAGCAGTTTATCCGGGTCTGAAGCTTTCTTT. It translates to CASSLSGSEAFF. The chain is built from TRBV12-3 or TRBV12-4 and TRBJ1-1; D is unresolved. V gave up 2 bases and J gave up 6 bases, with 7 bases separating them. This CDR3 has 12 residues.